The 16 T cell receptor beta chains presented below share a single source sample, sequenced in a study of blood T cell repertoires in COVID-19. Assay used: immunoSEQ multiplex PCR; TCRdb lists only in-frame clones, some missing. The sample has about 100,000 clones; more than 75% are singletons. Material for sequencing was peripheral blood. These receptor sequences come from a human donor in a cohort sampled during active COVID-19.

V and J are TRBV28 and TRBJ2-1; TRBD2 aligns across 8 bases. The CDR3 runs 15 residues. Germline values: CDR1 MDHEN, CDR2 SYDVKM. The V gene end was trimmed by 5 bases and the J gene end by 5 bases; junction bases not matched to a gene: 8. The CDR3 spells CASSLLAELDNEQFF. CDR3 DNA sequence: TGTGCCAGCAGTCTACTAGCGGAGTTAGACAATGAGCAGTTCTTC.

This chain joins TRBV6-2 or TRBV6-3 and TRBJ2-7; D call uncertain. Per the germline V gene, CDR1 is MNHEY and CDR2 is SVGEGT. With 0 bases removed from V and 5 bases from J, the gap between germline ends came to 5 bases. The CDR3 length is 12 residues. CDR3 bases: TGTGCCAGCAGTTACTCCTTAAACGAGCAGTACTTC. This encodes CASSYSLNEQYF.

CDR3 residues: CAISVSGGDYNEQFF. CDR3 DNA sequence: TGTGCCATCAGTGTCAGCGGGGGGGATTACAATGAGCAGTTCTTC. The V gene is TRBV10-3, the J gene TRBJ2-1; 10 nucleotides match TRBD2. CDR3 length: 15 residues. Per germline, CDR1 ENHRY and CDR2 SYGVKD. J was trimmed by 4 bases and V by 4 bases; bases with no gene match: 4.

This clone came up once. The CDR3 DNA sequence: TGTGCCAGCAGCTTAATGGACTCACGAGGCTACACCTTC. This translates into CASSLMDSRGYTF. The V gene is TRBV7-2, the J gene TRBJ1-2; D remains unclear. This CDR3 contains 13 residues. CDR1 and CDR2 (germline): SGHTA, FQGNSA. The V end was cut by 2 bases, the J end by 8 bases, with 12 bases between. The full variable domain, rest sourced from reference TRBV7-2 and TRBJ1-2, is GAGVSQSPSNKVTEKGKDVELRCDPISGHTALYWYRQSLGQGLEFLIYFQGNSAPDKSGLPSDRFSAERTGGSVSTLTIQRTQQEDSAVYLCASSLMDSRGYTFGSGTRLTVV.

V is TRBV6-5 and J is TRBJ2-7, with D tentatively TRBD2 (6 bases). Germline lookup yields CDR1 MNHEY and CDR2 SVGAGI. V gave up 6 bases and J gave up 3 bases, with 18 bases separating them. This CDR3 has 15 amino acids. The CDR3 region has the DNA TGTGCCAGCAGAGCACCCCGGGACTTGCACTACGAGCAGTACTTC. This codes for CASRAPRDLHYEQYF.

The sample holds one count of this clone. J is TRBJ2-5 and V is TRBV7-9; 11 nucleotides match TRBD2. Germline lookup yields CDR1 SEHNR and CDR2 FQNEAQ (reference sequence). Germline trimming cut 5 bases from V and 1 base from J; bases unmatched to any gene: 15. This CDR3 spans 19 amino acids. Here the CDR3 DNA reads TGTGCCAGCAGCATAACCGGGACTAGCGGAAGTCGACCCCAAGAGACCCAGTACTTC. Translated: CASSITGTSGSRPQETQYF.

The chain recombines TRBV19 with TRBJ1-3, with 9 bases fitting TRBD1. The CDR3 extends over 16 amino acids. The germline CDR1 and CDR2 sequences are LNHDA and SQIVND (reference sequence). V shed 7 bases and J 0 bases; nucleotides not matched to a gene: 7. The DNA of the CDR3 is TGTGCCAGTAAACCGGGACAGGGAGACTCTGGAAACACCATATATTTT. This sequence encodes CASKPGQGDSGNTIYF.

This clone was seen once. The chain couples TRBV11-2 to TRBJ2-1; TRBD2 aligns across 8 bases. Trimming cost V 5 bases and J 4 bases; bases outside gene matches: 13. The CDR3 spans 17 residues. Germline-derived CDR1 and CDR2 are SGHAT and FQNNGV. CDR3 nucleotides: TGTGCCAGCAGCCTCTCAGGTGGCGGGGGGTCTTACAATGAGCAGTTCTTC. Its translation: CASSLSGGGGSYNEQFF. Filled out from reference TRBV11-2 and TRBJ2-1, the complete variable domain reads EAGVAQSPRYKIIEKRQSVAFWCNPISGHATLYWYQQILGQGPKLLIQFQNNGVVDDSQLPKDRFSAERLKGVDSTLKIQPAKLEDSAVYLCASSLSGGGGSYNEQFFGPGTRLTVL.

This chain connects TRBV5-6 to TRBJ1-5; no firm D call. This CDR3 comprises 12 residues. V gave up 4 bases and J gave up 7 bases, with 9 bases separating them. In germline, CDR1 is SGHDT, CDR2 YYEEEE. The CDR3 loop reads CASSVMEQPQHF. The CDR3 region has the DNA TGTGCCAGCAGCGTCATGGAGCAGCCCCAGCATTTT.

In its sample, this clone was seen a few times. The chain recombines TRBV30 with TRBJ1-6; TRBD1 aligns across 7 bases. CDR3 size: 13 residues. Trimming at V came to 8 bases and at J to 8 bases, leaving 9 bases not matched to a gene. Germline loops: CDR1 GTSNPN, CDR2 SVGIG (reference sequence). The CDR3 protein is CAGQTGMDSPLHF. In DNA, the CDR3 is TGTGCCGGCCAGACAGGGATGGATTCACCCCTCCACTTT. The full variable domain, with the rest looked up from reference TRBV30 and TRBJ1-6, is SQTIHQWPATLVQPVGSPLSLECTVEGTSNPNLYWYRQAAGRGLQLLFYSVGIGQISSEVPQNLSASRPQDRQFILSSKKLLLSDSGFYLCAGQTGMDSPLHFGNGTRLTVT.

The chain employs TRBV18 and TRBJ1-3, with D unresolved. The CDR3 spans 13 residues. Trimming stripped 3 bases from V and 3 bases from J, with 6 bases between. Looked up from germline, CDR1 is KGHSH and CDR2 is LQKENI. The CDR3 sequence is CASSPDYGNTIYF. CDR3 coding DNA: TGTGCCAGCTCACCGGACTATGGAAACACCATATATTTT.

This clone was recorded a few times. The rearrangement uses TRBV7-2 and TRBJ2-3; 16 nucleotides line up with TRBD2. The germline CDR1 and CDR2 sequences are SGHTA and FQGNSA. With 4 bases clipped from V and 3 bases from J, the junction kept 7 bases outside the gene matches. The CDR3 runs to 18 residues. The DNA for the CDR3 is TGTGCCAGCAGCTCAGGGACTAGCGGGGGGGCCGGAACAGATACGCAGTATTTT. It translates to CASSSGTSGGAGTDTQYF.

The J gene is TRBJ2-1, the V gene TRBV4-1; 10 bases are a match to TRBD2. The V gene's germline CDR1 is MGHRA and CDR2 YSYEKL. The CDR3 consists of 16 residues. V shed 0 bases and J 8 bases; nucleotides not matched to a gene: 7. DNA for the CDR3: TGCGCCAGCAGCCAAGATCAGCGGGGGGGAGGGGATGAGCAGTTCTTC. It is translated as CASSQDQRGGGDEQFF.

J is TRBJ1-5 and V is TRBV5-1; D perhaps matches TRBD1 (5 bases). In germline, CDR1 is SGHRS, CDR2 YFSETQ. This CDR3 spans 15 amino acids. With 0 bases removed from V and 0 bases from J, the gap between germline ends came to 7 bases. CDR3 nucleotides: TGCGCCAGCAGCTTGGGGACAAGTAGCAATCAGCCCCAGCATTTT. Its protein product is CASSLGTSSNQPQHF.

The V and J genes are TRBV27 and TRBJ2-7, with 11 bases matching TRBD1. V trimming: 6 bases; J trimming: 2 bases; junction bases outside the gene matches: 6. The CDR3 length is 15 residues. In germline, CDR1 is MNHEY, CDR2 SMNVEV (reference sequence). The CDR3 reads CASREGQGGTYEQYF. In DNA form, the CDR3 reads TGTGCCAGCAGGGAGGGACAGGGGGGAACCTACGAGCAGTACTTC.

The chain couples TRBV2 to TRBJ2-7; D remains unclear. The length of the CDR3 is 13 residues. Trimming took off 8 bases at V and 0 bases at J, with 11 bases between the two ends. Germline V gene data show CDR1 as SNHLY and CDR2 as FYNNEI. Written as DNA, the CDR3 is TGTGCCAGCGCCAGGCAGGACTCCTACGAGCAGTACTTC. Protein sequence: CASARQDSYEQYF.